Reported below is one T cell receptor (beta chain). Its target is unknown. TCRdb keeps only in-frame clones here, not all; method: immunoSEQ multiplex PCR. The sample records under 95,000 clones, 87% being singletons. The sample belongs to a study of T cell responses to AZD1222 COVID-19 vaccine. Overall study findings and caveats: Clonal diversity may have been underestimated, and the donors were mostly white British, with more females than males.

The specimen was peripheral blood, collected 28 days after the second AZD1222 dose. The sequence derives from an adult who received the AZD1222 COVID-19 vaccine.

CDR3 in DNA: TGTGCCAGCAGCGGAGCCGGGACCCTGGGAGGGTCCTATAATTCACCCCTCCACTTT. Protein: CASSGAGTLGGSYNSPLHF. The rearrangement uses TRBV7-9 and TRBJ1-6; a weak D match, TRBD1 (5 bases). This CDR3 contains 19 residues. Trimming removed 5 bases from V and 1 base from J, with 21 bases in between. CDR1 SEHNR and CDR2 FQNEAQ come from the germline V gene (reference sequence). Combining the CDR3 with reference TRBV7-9 and TRBJ1-6 gives the whole variable domain DTGVSQNPRHKITKRGQNVTFRCDPISEHNRLYWYRQTLGQGPEFLTYFQNEAQLEKSRLLSDRFSAERPKGSFSTLEIQRTEQGDSAMYLCASSGAGTLGGSYNSPLHFGNGTRLTVT.